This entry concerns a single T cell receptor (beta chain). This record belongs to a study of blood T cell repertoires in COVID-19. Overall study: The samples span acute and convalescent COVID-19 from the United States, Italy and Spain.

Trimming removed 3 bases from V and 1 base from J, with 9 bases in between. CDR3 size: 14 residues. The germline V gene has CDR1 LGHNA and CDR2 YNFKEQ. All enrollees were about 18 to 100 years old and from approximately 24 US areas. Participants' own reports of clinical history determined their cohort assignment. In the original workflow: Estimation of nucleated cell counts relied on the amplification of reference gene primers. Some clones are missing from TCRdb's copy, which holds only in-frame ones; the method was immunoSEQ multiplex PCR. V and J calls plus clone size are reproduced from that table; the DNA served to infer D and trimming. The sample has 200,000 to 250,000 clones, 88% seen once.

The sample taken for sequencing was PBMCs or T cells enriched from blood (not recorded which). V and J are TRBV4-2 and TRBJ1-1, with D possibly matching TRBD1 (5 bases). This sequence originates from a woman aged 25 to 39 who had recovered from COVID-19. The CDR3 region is CASSHLDRNTEAFF. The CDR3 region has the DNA TGTGCCAGCAGCCACCTCGACAGGAACACTGAAGCTTTCTTT.